The 13 T cell receptor beta chains below were found in one sample sequenced in a study of shared clonotypes between healthy human individuals. Only CD45RO-negative cells positively selected for CCR7 counted as naive CD8 cells, so terminally differentiated effector memory CD45RA+ cells were excluded. Produced via immunoSEQ multiplex PCR; TCRdb's table is partial and in-frame only. Of 550,000 to 750,000 clones listed, roughly 96% are singletons. Sequences were obtained from naive CD8+ T cells sorted from blood. These TCRs come from a young woman in good health.

Turning to this clone: This sample includes further DNA sequences coding for the same CDR3. The chain couples TRBV9 to TRBJ2-1; no clear D gene. Germline V gives CDR1 SGDLS, CDR2 YYNGEE. The CDR3 is 13 residues long. Trimming took 4 bases from V and 3 from J, leaving 8 bases between them. The CDR3 DNA reads TGTGCCAGCAGCCCAGGCAGCTACAATGAGCAGTTCTTC. Translating it yields CASSPGSYNEQFF.

V and J are TRBV6-6 and TRBJ2-7; the D gene is possibly TRBD1 (5 bases). V lost 7 bases, J lost 7 bases, and 17 bases lay in between. The germline V gene encodes CDR1 MNHNY and CDR2 SVGAGI (reference sequence). The CDR3 contains 13 residues. CDR3 region: CASTLSQGQEQYF. In DNA form, the CDR3 reads TGTGCCAGCACCCTGTCCCAGGGTCAAGAGCAGTACTTC.

The CDR3 is CASSLGSGGSTDTQYF. The CDR3 DNA reads as TGTGCCAGCAGCTTAGGGTCAGGGGGAAGCACAGATACGCAGTATTTT. V is TRBV7-8 and J is TRBJ2-3, with 7 positions matching TRBD1. After removal of 1 base from V and 0 bases from J, the junction contained 4 bases not matched to a gene. In germline, CDR1 is SGHVS, CDR2 FQNEAQ. The CDR3 totals 16 residues.

This chain joins TRBV5-1 and TRBJ2-5; 9 bases fit TRBD2. The CDR3 is made up of 16 amino acids. Trimming took 4 bases from V and 4 from J; bases not matched to a gene: 11. Germline CDR1 SGHRS, CDR2 YFSETQ. DNA for the CDR3: TGCGCCAGCAGCGCTAGCGGGATTTATCAGGGAGAGACCCAGTACTTC. It encodes CASSASGIYQGETQYF.

The CDR3 bases are TGTGCCAGCAGCTCGAACTTCTACGAGCAGTACTTC. It codes for CASSSNFYEQYF. V is TRBV7-9 and J is TRBJ2-5, with D uncertain. The end of the DNA is better explained by TRBJ2-7, so the J call may be wrong. The CDR3 has 12 residues. Germline assignment: CDR1 SEHNR and CDR2 FQNEAQ (reference sequence).

CDR3 sequence reads: CASSLAGGPESQFF. The CDR3 DNA reads TGTGCCAGCAGTTTAGCGGGAGGGCCCGAGTCGCAGTTCTTC. The rearrangement uses TRBV28 and TRBJ2-1, with 9 bases that match TRBD2. CDR1 is MDHEN and CDR2 is SYDVKM in the germline V gene. J was trimmed by 12 bases and V by 2 bases; bases with no gene match: 8. The CDR3 is 14 amino acids.

V usage is TRBV7-9 and J usage is TRBJ2-1; 8 bases agree with TRBD2. The CDR3 extends over 15 amino acids. J gave up 6 bases and V 4 bases, and 8 bases lay outside the gene matches. Germline V gene data show CDR1 as SEHNR and CDR2 as FQNEAQ (reference sequence). The CDR3 nucleotides are TGTGCCAGCAGCTACCAAGCGGGAGTAGTCAATGAGCAGTTCTTC. Residues: CASSYQAGVVNEQFF.

The chain employs TRBV7-6 and TRBJ2-1, with a weak D call TRBD2 (7 bases). Trimming stripped 5 bases from V and 9 bases from J, with 20 bases between. The CDR3 sequence is 15 residues long. The germline CDR1 and CDR2 sequences are SGHVS and FNYEAQ. The CDR3 coding sequence is TGTGCCAGCAGCCTCGAGGGGGGAGGGCCAGTTGAGCAGTTCTTC. The encoded protein is CASSLEGGGPVEQFF.

The chain recombines TRBV15 with TRBJ2-2; possibly TRBD1 for D (6 bases). Per germline, CDR1 LNHNV and CDR2 YYDKDF (reference sequence). Trimming shortened V by 6 bases and J by 2 bases, and 13 bases separated the two germline ends. The CDR3 length is 15 residues. CDR3 bases: TGTGCCACCAGTCCTACAGGGTTTAACACCGGGGAGCTGTTTTTT. This gives the protein CATSPTGFNTGELFF.

V is TRBV28 and J is TRBJ2-1; 10 bases line up with TRBD1. The junction had 9 bases not matched to a gene; V was cut back by 2 bases and J by 8 bases. CDR1 is MDHEN and CDR2 is SYDVKM in the germline V gene. The CDR3 is 16 residues long. CDR3 residues: CASSLGDRGPQDEQFF. DNA for the CDR3: TGTGCCAGCAGTTTAGGGGACAGGGGACCCCAGGATGAGCAGTTCTTC.

This sequence joins TRBV9 and TRBJ2-1, with TRBD1 matching 8 bases. Germline CDR1 and CDR2: SGDLS and YYNGEE. V shed 4 bases and J 10 bases; nucleotides not matched to a gene: 13. This CDR3 region has 15 residues. The CDR3 DNA reads as TGTGCCAGCAGCACCGATTCGGACAGGGCGTACGAGCAGTTCTTC. Protein product: CASSTDSDRAYEQFF.

The rearrangement uses TRBV2 and TRBJ2-7, with no clear D. CDR3 size: 13 residues. V was cut by 4 bases and J by 2 bases, with 9 bases left in between. Germline V gene lookup returns CDR1 SNHLY and CDR2 FYNNEI. The CDR3 nucleotides read TGTGCCAGCAGTGCAGGTTTTGCCTACGAGCAGTACTTC. The encoded protein is CASSAGFAYEQYF.

The table lists this clone with a few counts. The genes are TRBV27 and TRBJ2-1, with 11 bases that match TRBD1. V trimming: 4 bases; J trimming: 8 bases; junction bases outside the gene matches: 1. The CDR3 is 13 residues long. The germline V gene encodes CDR1 MNHEY and CDR2 SMNVEV (reference sequence). The DNA for the CDR3 is TGTGCCAGCAGTTCGGGACAGGGGGATGAGCAGTTCTTC. Encoded protein: CASSSGQGDEQFF.